Included here is one T cell receptor beta chain sequence, with context. Antigen unknown. J was trimmed by 12 bases and V by 2 bases; bases with no gene match: 6. In germline, CDR1 is MGHRA, CDR2 YSYEKL. The CDR3 extends over 13 amino acids. The data were obtained in a study of Ad26.COV2.S vaccination and SARS-CoV-2 variants. Broader study findings: CD8+ and CD4+ T cells specific for spike reportedly responded with substantial breadth after vaccination.

Treatment here: roughly 20 received Ad26.COV2.S at low or high dose, single or two shots; 5 received placebo; per-sample allocation not given. Samples analyzed were those drawn on day 63 after the first vaccine or placebo injection. Sequencing used immunoSEQ multiplex PCR; TCRdb keeps in-frame clones, though not all of them. The sample has just over 350,000 clones, 85% seen once. The chain is built from TRBV4-1 and TRBJ1-4; 7 bases agree with TRBD1. The material was peripheral blood, obtained in a trial of Ad26.COV2.S vaccine versus placebo. The sequence derives from a person aged 18-60 years who received the Ad26.COV2.S COVID-19 vaccine or a placebo. CDR3 in DNA: TGCGCCAGCAGCCAAACAGGGGAGTGGGAACTGTTTTTT. Protein sequence: CASSQTGEWELFF.